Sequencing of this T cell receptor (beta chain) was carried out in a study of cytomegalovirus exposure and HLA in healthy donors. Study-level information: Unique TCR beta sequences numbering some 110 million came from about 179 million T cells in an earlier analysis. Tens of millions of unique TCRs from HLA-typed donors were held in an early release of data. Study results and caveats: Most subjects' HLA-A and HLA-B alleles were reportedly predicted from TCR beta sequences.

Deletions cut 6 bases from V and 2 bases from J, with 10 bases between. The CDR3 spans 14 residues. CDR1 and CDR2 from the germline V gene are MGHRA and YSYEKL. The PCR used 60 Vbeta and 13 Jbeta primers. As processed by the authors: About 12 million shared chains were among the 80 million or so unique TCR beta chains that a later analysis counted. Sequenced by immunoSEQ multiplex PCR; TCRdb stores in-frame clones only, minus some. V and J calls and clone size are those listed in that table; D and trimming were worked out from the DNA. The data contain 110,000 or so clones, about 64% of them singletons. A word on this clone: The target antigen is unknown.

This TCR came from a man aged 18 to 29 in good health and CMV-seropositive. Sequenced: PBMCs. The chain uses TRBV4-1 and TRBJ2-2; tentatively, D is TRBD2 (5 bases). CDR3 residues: CASRPGINTGELFF. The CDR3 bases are TGCGCCAGCAGGCCCGGGATCAACACCGGGGAGCTGTTTTTT.